This TCR beta chain was profiled in a study of T cells in Graves' hyperthyroidism and ophthalmopathy (dated by TCRdb to about 2019). Regarding the complete study: Peripheral blood samples were taken at initial diagnosis, before any treatment was given. The study also compared thyroid tissue and blood T-cell repertoires from about six Graves' hyperthyroidism patients. The 100 or so discovery patients were randomly split 7:3 into training and test sets. The paper describes TCR Vbeta CDR3 sequencing of 130 to 150 peripheral blood samples, made up of around 41 ophthalmopathy patients, some 76 hyperthyroidism patients and roughly 17 progressor patients. After blood sampling, hyperthyroidism patients were treated with methimazole at a starting dose of 30 mg daily, and ophthalmopathy patients were treated with high-dose intravenous methylprednisolone. Prospective prediction of ophthalmopathy was tested in an independent validation cohort consisting of fewer than 20 hyperthyroidism patients and some 16 patients who later progressed to ophthalmopathy. To identify TCR V-J signatures that set the groups apart, the researchers used a discovery cohort of approximately 98 patients, made up of 43 with Graves' ophthalmopathy and 57 with stable Graves' hyperthyroidism. What the study reported, not specific to this receptor: A 13 V-J signature model separated ophthalmopathy from stable hyperthyroidism, with approximately 86% sensitivity and roughly 81% specificity in cross-validation and 80%/75% in testing. Most expanded thyroid clonotypes (frequency above 0.001) were also found in blood, which suggests that blood repertoires may mirror thyroid immune responses. In validation, the model predicted progression to ophthalmopathy a median of around 6.5 months before onset, with 70% to 71% sensitivity and roughly 77% specificity. No statistical method was used to fix the sample size in advance, and group allocation was not hidden from the investigators.

Amplification of TCR beta CDR3 regions was carried out from RNA transcripts. The TCR CDR3 was subjected to a first round of RT-PCR using the HTBI primer set and the Qiagen OneStep RT-PCR kit. Libraries were constructed in a second round of multiplex PCR, after which size selection and purification were performed. Libraries were sequenced paired-end with 100 bp reads on an Illumina HiSeq2000. Concerning the study's data processing: SOAPnuke was used to process the raw data, with reads discarded if the reads contained adapters or uncalled bases, had a mean Phred below 15, or lacked an exact constant-primer or identifier match. COPE v1.2.5 was used to merge high-quality paired reads, and clonotypes were defined as unique nucleotide sequences. MiTCR v1.1 was used to align clonotypes to the IMGT TRBV, TRBD and TRBJ reference segments. Analysis was restricted to V-J combinations with a frequency above 0.0001, which covered 98% to 99.2% of repertoires. A TCS score was defined as the ratio of F50 (clonal expansion) to E x V (chaos), with BLOSUM62-based TCRdist applied between CDR3 peptides within each V-J. Welch's t-statistics and random forest reduced 514 V-J features to under 15, which were used in a naive Bayes classifier (R e1071). TCRdb ran its own pipeline on the public reads, namely fastp trimming at Q25 and MiXCR clone calling, and kept in-frame beta chains. One record per CDR3 amino acid sequence lists the most common genes and DNA. What appears here as the V and J calls and clone size reflects TCRdb's work, not the paper's. Here the sample has tens of thousands of distinct CDR3 sequences; around 50% occur a single time. Jointly, the top ten make up about 6% of the sample.

Inclusive of the bounding cysteine and phenylalanine, the CDR3 is 14 residues long. Of the read, only the CDR3 DNA is kept; its 42 bases are in frame from base 1. Reading the germline V gene gives CDR1 SQVTM and CDR2 ANQGSEA. The germline V and J ends show losses of 5 bases and 3 bases respectively, and no gene match explains 5 bases of the junction. The hyperthyroidism patients were between 18 and 65 years old and newly diagnosed, with a disease duration of less than 2 months. Exclusion was applied to patients with uncontrolled infections, other autoimmune diseases, pregnancy or lactation. Diagnoses were established on the basis of clinical symptoms, serum thyroxine and TRAb, thyroid ultrasound, and orbital computed tomography. Blood from progressor patients was drawn when they were first diagnosed with hyperthyroidism, before any ophthalmopathy symptoms appeared. Ficoll-Paque density gradient centrifugation was used to isolate PBMCs from about 10 ml of fresh peripheral blood. Patients classed as progressors first received a Graves' hyperthyroidism diagnosis and then went on to develop ophthalmopathy during follow-up. Total RNA was extracted using Trizol reagent, and RNA quality was assessed on an Agilent 2100 Bioanalyzer.

In this sample, this clonotype turned up a few times. It lacks a known antigen. No base quality values were provided; no much bigger clone lies one nucleotide off. The receptor was derived from a woman aged 50 to 60 with Graves' hyperthyroidism that later progressed to Graves' ophthalmopathy. The sequence is built from TRBV29-1 and TRBJ2-1, with 9 bases aligning to TRBD2. Material for sequencing was blood. This receptor has the CDR3 CSVIKREVYNEQFF. The nucleotide sequence reads as follows: TGCAGCGTTATAAAGCGGGAGGTCTACAATGAGCAGTTCTTC.